What follows are 22 T cell receptor beta chains derived from one specimen sequenced in a study of PD-1 blockade in classical Hodgkin lymphoma. TCRdb's table, derived via immunoSEQ multiplex PCR, lists solely in-frame clones and lacks some. The sample holds 13,000 to 15,000 clones; more than 80% are singletons and the top ten take more than 15%. As to time point: cycle 4 day 1 (C4D1), after around six weeks of nivolumab. Following autologous stem cell transplantation, relapse occurred in every patient, and exposure to brentuximab vedotin varied. Here the sequenced sample was peripheral blood mononuclear cells (PBMCs), taken before the fourth cycle of nivolumab. The source of these receptors is a human donor with classical Hodgkin lymphoma.

V and J are TRBV6-1 and TRBJ2-5; 7 positions match TRBD1. Germline CDR1 reads MNHNS; CDR2 reads SASEGT. The CDR3 has 16 residues. V lost 2 bases and J lost 5; bases outside the gene matches: 11. CDR3: CASSEIFGRGSETQYF. Written as DNA, the CDR3 is TGTGCCAGCAGTGAAATTTTTGGCAGGGGGTCGGAGACCCAGTACTTC.

J is TRBJ2-7 and V is TRBV2; a possible D gene is TRBD1 (6 bases). This CDR3 region has 15 residues. CDR1 is SNHLY, CDR2 FYNNEI, per germline. The V gene lost 8 bases and the J gene lost 9 bases, with 26 bases spanning the gap. This CDR3 is CASSRGTGISLVQYF. As DNA, the CDR3 is TGTGCCAGCTCGAGAGGTACAGGGATTTCTCTCGTGCAGTACTTC.

The chain employs TRBV5-1 and TRBJ1-1; D may be TRBD1 (6 bases). Trimming removed 3 bases from V and 3 bases from J, with 27 bases in between. This CDR3 contains 19 residues. Germline-derived CDR1 and CDR2 are SGHRS and YFSETQ. CDR3 residues: CASSWGTGPRGKGDTEAFF. DNA for the CDR3: TGCGCCAGCAGCTGGGGAACAGGGCCGAGAGGAAAAGGGGACACTGAAGCTTTCTTT.

This clone came up a few times. CDR3 DNA sequence: TGTGCCAGCAGCTTACGATATAATTCACCCCTCCACTTT. Its translation is CASSLRYNSPLHF. The V gene is TRBV7-3, the J gene TRBJ1-6; D uncertain. Germline CDR1 is SGHTA and CDR2 is FQGTGA. This CDR3 is 13 amino acids long. V was trimmed by 2 bases and J by 4 bases, leaving 3 bases between them.

The chain combines TRBV28 with TRBJ1-3; 10 bases map to TRBD1. CDR3 length: 19 residues. V lost 7 bases, J lost 0 bases, and 15 bases stayed unmatched. Germline CDR1 and CDR2: MDHEN and SYDVKM. The CDR3 region is CASNPPPGTGDLSGNTIYF. In DNA, the CDR3 is TGTGCCAGCAACCCTCCGCCGGGGACAGGGGACCTCTCTGGAAACACCATATATTTT.

In this sample, this clone turned up once. J is TRBJ2-1 and V is TRBV23-1, with 9 bases fitting TRBD1. TRBV23-1 is sorted into the ORF group, with uncertain function. The V gene end was trimmed by 2 bases and the J gene end by 9 bases; junction bases not matched to a gene: 8. The CDR3 is 15 amino acids. Written as DNA, the CDR3 is TGCGCCAGCAGTCAAGTCAAGGACAGGGGATGTGAGCAGTTCTTC. Amino acid sequence: CASSQVKDRGCEQFF.

The chain joins TRBV11-2 to TRBJ1-4; a weak D match, TRBD1 (5 bases). CDR3 length equals 15 residues. V lost 1 base, J lost 3 bases, and 9 bases lay in between. Looked up from germline, CDR1 is SGHAT and CDR2 is FQNNGV. CDR3 coding DNA: TGTGCCAGCAGCTTAGGGGGGGGACCTAATGAAAAACTGTTTTTT. Translation gives CASSLGGGPNEKLFF.

The chain has TRBV19 and TRBJ2-7; D possibly matches TRBD1 or TRBD2 (5 bases each). The V and J ends lost 7 bases and 0 bases respectively, with 16 bases between them. The CDR3 is 15 residues long. Germline loops: CDR1 LNHDA, CDR2 SQIVND (reference sequence). CDR3 bases: TGTGCCAGTAAGCCGGGGCCAACGAGCTCCTACGAGCAGTACTTC. This sequence encodes CASKPGPTSSYEQYF.

The J gene is TRBJ1-4, the V gene TRBV28, with D unresolved. Germline CDR1 MDHEN, CDR2 SYDVKM. Trimming pared 3 bases from V and 0 bases from J, leaving 8 bases between. The CDR3 is 15 residues long. As DNA, the CDR3 is TGTGCCAGCAGTTTGGACGCCGCAACTAATGAAAAACTGTTTTTT. Protein product: CASSLDAATNEKLFF.

Only a few counts were recorded for this clone. V gene TRBV7-9 combines with J gene TRBJ2-1, with TRBD2 matching 9 bases. Germline loops: CDR1 SEHNR, CDR2 FQNEAQ (reference sequence). Trimming at V came to 5 bases and at J to 7 bases, leaving 12 bases not matched to a gene. The CDR3 has 16 amino acids. CDR3 residues: CASSPPSAGGGNEQFF. CDR3 sequence (DNA): TGTGCCAGCAGCCCCCCATCAGCGGGGGGTGGAAATGAGCAGTTCTTC.

The rearrangement joins TRBV28 to TRBJ1-1, with D possibly TRBD1 on 5 matching bases. CDR1 and CDR2 from the germline V gene are MDHEN and SYDVKM. The CDR3 loop spans 18 amino acids. The V gene lost 7 bases and the J gene lost 2 bases, with 26 bases spanning the gap. The CDR3 DNA is TGTGCCAGCAAGATCCTCCGGGGACGGAGCCTCAAAAACACTGAAGCTTTCTTT. It encodes CASKILRGRSLKNTEAFF.

Written as DNA, the CDR3 is TGTGCCAGCCGCGCCGGGACAAATCAGCCCCAGCATTTT. Translated: CASRAGTNQPQHF. The chain joins TRBV6-5 to TRBJ1-5; D perhaps matches TRBD1 (6 bases). This CDR3 has 13 amino acids. CDR1 and CDR2 (germline): MNHEY, SVGAGI. V gave up 8 bases and J gave up 4 bases, with 12 bases separating them.

CDR3 in amino acids: CASSLIPGSSYEQYF. DNA of the CDR3: TGTGCCAGCAGCTTAATTCCCGGGAGCTCCTACGAGCAGTACTTC. The chain combines TRBV7-2 with TRBJ2-7; perhaps TRBD2 as D (6 bases). Germline assignment: CDR1 SGHTA and CDR2 FQGNSA. Trimming removed 2 bases from V and 0 bases from J, with 11 bases in between. The CDR3 contains 15 residues.

This sequence joins TRBV7-2 and TRBJ2-7; perhaps TRBD2 as D (5 bases). Germline V gene data show CDR1 as SGHTA and CDR2 as FQGNSA. The V end lost 6 bases, the J end lost 2 bases, and 17 bases lay between the germline ends. There are 15 residues in the CDR3. The CDR3 sequence is CASSTSWTQAYEQYF. The CDR3 DNA is TGTGCCAGCAGTACTTCTTGGACTCAAGCCTACGAGCAGTACTTC.

The chain employs TRBV7-8 and TRBJ2-2; weak D call: TRBD2 (5 bases). With 2 bases removed from V and 0 bases from J, the gap between germline ends came to 13 bases. The CDR3 consists of 17 residues. Germline CDR1 is SGHVS and CDR2 is FQNEAQ. CDR3 in amino acids: CASSLNWEFANTGELFF. CDR3 nucleotide sequence: TGTGCCAGCAGCTTAAACTGGGAGTTCGCGAACACCGGGGAGCTGTTTTTT.

The CDR3 DNA sequence: TGTGCCAGCAGTTTTCGGATATTCACAGATACGCAGTATTTT. Translating gives CASSFRIFTDTQYF. The chain links TRBV28 to TRBJ2-3; D ambiguous. There are 14 residues in the CDR3. The ends were cut back, 3 bases at V and 2 bases at J, with 9 bases in the middle. CDR1 MDHEN and CDR2 SYDVKM come from the germline V gene.

This clone was recorded only once. The V call is TRBV29-1, the J call TRBJ1-4; D is possibly TRBD1 (6 bases). V lost 7 bases and J 4 bases, leaving 13 bases between the germline ends. CDR1 SQVTM and CDR2 ANQGSEA come from the germline V gene. CDR3 length equals 13 residues. The CDR3 spells CSGRDTFNEKLFF. CDR3 DNA: TGCAGCGGACGGGACACCTTTAATGAAAAACTGTTTTTT.

This chain joins TRBV7-3 and TRBJ2-5; D call uncertain. Deletions cut 5 bases from V and 5 bases from J, with 15 bases between. Germline V lookup: CDR1 SGHTA, CDR2 FQGTGA. This CDR3 is built from 14 residues. CDR3 nucleotides: TGTGCCAGCAGCCTTAGGCAGGCTGGGGAGACCCAGTACTTC. Protein: CASSLRQAGETQYF.

Only one count was recorded for this clone. The chain couples TRBV7-2 to TRBJ1-3; possible D gene TRBD1, 6 bases. Trimming stripped 0 bases from V and 2 bases from J, with 14 bases between. CDR1 SGHTA and CDR2 FQGNSA come from the germline V gene. The CDR3 has 17 residues. In DNA, the CDR3 is TGTGCCAGCAGCTTAGCCGGAGGAGGGGGGACTGGAAACACCATATATTTT. Amino acids: CASSLAGGGGTGNTIYF. Complete variable domain (other parts from reference TRBV7-2 and TRBJ1-3): GAGVSQSPSNKVTEKGKDVELRCDPISGHTALYWYRQSLGQGLEFLIYFQGNSAPDKSGLPSDRFSAERTGGSVSTLTIQRTQQEDSAVYLCASSLAGGGGTGNTIYFGEGSWLTVV.

This chain joins TRBV5-4 and TRBJ1-4; D gene uncertain. The germline V gene has CDR1 SGHNT and CDR2 YYREEE (reference sequence). The CDR3 has 17 residues. Trimming left V 2 bases short and J 5 bases short, with 19 bases between. In DNA form, the CDR3 reads TGTGCCAGCAGCTTCGGCCGGGAACTAATCCCAAATGAAAAACTGTTTTTT. Translating gives CASSFGRELIPNEKLFF.

The count of this clone is one. This chain joins TRBV19 and TRBJ1-4; the D is unclear. The CDR3 is 16 residues long. Germline loops: CDR1 LNHDA, CDR2 SQIVND (reference sequence). Trimming removed 6 bases from V and 0 bases from J, with 14 bases in between. The CDR3 reads CASSPDGYATNEKLFF. The CDR3 coding sequence is TGTGCCAGTAGCCCTGACGGTTACGCAACTAATGAAAAACTGTTTTTT. The full variable domain, its missing parts supplied by reference TRBV19 and TRBJ1-4, is DGGITQSPKYLFRKEGQNVTLSCEQNLNHDAMYWYRQDPGQGLRLIYYSQIVNDFQKGDIAEGYSVSREKKESFPLTVTSAQKNPTAFYLCASSPDGYATNEKLFFGSGTQLSVL.

This chain uses TRBV14 with TRBJ2-7, with a possible D match to TRBD2 (6 bases). The V and J ends lost 0 bases and 3 bases respectively, with 9 bases between them. This CDR3 is built from 14 residues. Germline CDR1 is SGHDN and CDR2 is FVKESK. The CDR3 spells CASSQDGGIYEQYF. The CDR3 coding sequence is TGTGCCAGCAGCCAAGATGGAGGGATCTACGAGCAGTACTTC.